The 30 T cell receptor beta chains below come from one sample, sequenced in a study of T cell repertoires in cytomegalovirus infection. TCRdb used MiXCR to reprocess the reads, holding one entry per CDR3 protein. The sample holds roughly 200,000 distinct CDR3 sequences, about 17% seen once. Sequencing was performed on CD8+ T cells from PBMCs. The receptor source for this set is a human donor in good health (CMV status not recorded). Some clones in this sample may be carry-over from other donors' samples.

The rearrangement joins TRBV7-6 to TRBJ1-2, with TRBD1 identical over 7 bases. There are 17 residues in the CDR3. V dropped 1 base and J dropped 6; count of bases not matched to a gene: 14. Germline CDR1 is SGHVS and CDR2 is FNYEAQ. CDR3 DNA sequence: TGTGCCAGCAGCTTAGGGGCAGGGGGTATACAGTGGAATGGCTACACCTTC. Translating it yields CASSLGAGGIQWNGYTF.

The chain recombines TRBV12-3 or TRBV12-4 with TRBJ2-3; 9 bases map to TRBD2. CDR3 size: 17 residues. Trimming at V came to 1 base and at J to 0 bases, leaving 5 bases not matched to a gene. Here the CDR3 reads CASSLEVAGASTDTQYF. CDR3 in DNA: TGTGCCAGCAGTTTAGAAGTAGCGGGGGCAAGCACAGATACGCAGTATTTT.

V gene TRBV20-1 combines with J gene TRBJ2-3; tentatively, D is TRBD1 or TRBD2 (6 bases each). Trimming stripped 0 bases from V and 0 bases from J, with 16 bases between. The length of the CDR3 is 17 residues. The V gene's germline CDR1 is DFQATT and CDR2 SNEGSKA (reference sequence). This CDR3 is CSARDWGGQPSTDTQYF. In DNA, the CDR3 is TGCAGTGCTAGAGATTGGGGAGGACAGCCTAGCACAGATACGCAGTATTTT.

Only a few counts were recorded for this clonotype. J is TRBJ1-1 and V is TRBV29-1; TRBD1 matches at 7 bases. V trimming: 4 bases; J trimming: 5 bases; junction bases outside the gene matches: 7. The CDR3 contains 13 residues. Germline loops: CDR1 SQVTM, CDR2 ANQGSEA. The CDR3, as DNA: TGCAGCGTTGGAAGGGGGCTGGGAACTGAAGCTTTCTTT. It yields the protein CSVGRGLGTEAFF.

This clonotype was counted only a few times. The chain links TRBV10-3 to TRBJ2-3; unclear D gene. This CDR3 spans 13 amino acids. The germline V gene has CDR1 ENHRY and CDR2 SYGVKD. Trimming removed 6 bases at V and 0 bases at J, with 7 bases between. CDR3 residues: CAISHDSTDTQYF. CDR3 in DNA: TGTGCCATCAGCCACGACAGCACAGATACGCAGTATTTT.

This clonotype has more than one count but fewer than ten. The chain links TRBV7-9 to TRBJ1-2; D perhaps matches TRBD1 (6 bases). The germline CDR1 and CDR2 sequences are SEHNR and FQNEAQ (reference sequence). Trimming left V 4 bases short and J 4 bases short, with 13 bases between. This CDR3 is 14 amino acids long. In DNA, the CDR3 is TGTGCCAGCAGCTCGGACAGTCGCCTCTATGGCTACACCTTC. This sequence encodes CASSSDSRLYGYTF.

This clonotype has just a few counts. The chain joins TRBV28 to TRBJ2-1; 15 positions agree with TRBD2. Germline assignment: CDR1 MDHEN and CDR2 SYDVKM. The length of the CDR3 is 16 residues. The junction had 3 bases not matched to a gene; V was cut back by 4 bases and J by 5 bases. In nucleotides, the CDR3 is TGTGCCAGCAGTTGGACTAGCGGGGGGGTCAACAATGAGCAGTTCTTC. Translation gives CASSWTSGGVNNEQFF.

This clonotype occurred many times. The chain recombines TRBV7-9 with TRBJ2-5; a weak D match, TRBD1 (6 bases). The CDR3 has 15 amino acids. V lost 4 bases and J 5 bases, leaving 17 bases between the germline ends. The germline V gene encodes CDR1 SEHNR and CDR2 FQNEAQ (reference sequence). The CDR3: CASSSRDKQKETQYF. CDR3 in DNA: TGTGCCAGCAGCTCCCGGGACAAGCAGAAGGAGACCCAGTACTTC.

This rearrangement joins TRBV2 to TRBJ2-4; D gene ambiguous. V dropped 3 bases and J dropped 3 bases, with 9 bases sitting between them. Germline V lookup: CDR1 SNHLY, CDR2 FYNNEI. The CDR3 extends over 14 amino acids. The chain's CDR3 is CASSEWGNKNIQYF. CDR3 coding DNA: TGTGCCAGCAGTGAGTGGGGTAACAAAAACATTCAGTACTTC.

The chain joins TRBV7-8 to TRBJ1-1, with a possible D match to TRBD1 (5 bases). Trimming stripped 10 bases from V and 4 bases from J, with 16 bases between. CDR1 and CDR2 from the germline V gene are SGHVS and FQNEAQ. The CDR3 is 13 amino acids. The chain's CDR3 is CATLNGGGTEAFF. CDR3 nucleotides: TGTGCCACTCTGAACGGGGGTGGCACTGAAGCTTTCTTT.

This clonotype was observed a handful of times. V usage is TRBV28 and J usage is TRBJ2-7; D may be TRBD1 (5 bases). The CDR3 runs to 17 residues. Per the germline V gene, CDR1 is MDHEN and CDR2 is SYDVKM. With 4 bases removed from V and 2 bases from J, the gap between germline ends came to 21 bases. CDR3 DNA sequence: TGTGCCAGCAGTTCACTCCGAGGTCCTTTAGGGGCCTACGAGCAGTACTTC. Translation: CASSSLRGPLGAYEQYF.

This clonotype was detected a few times. V is TRBV7-2 and J is TRBJ2-5; 7 bases line up with TRBD1. The CDR3 has 17 amino acids. V shed 2 bases, J shed 0 bases, and the junction held 9 bases outside the gene matches. Germline V CDR1 and CDR2: SGHTA, FQGNSA. The CDR3 nucleotides are TGTGCCAGCAGCTTAAGACGTCGGCAGGGGGACCAAGAGACCCAGTACTTC. Translating it yields CASSLRRRQGDQETQYF.

This clonotype was seen a few times. V gene TRBV3-1 combines with J gene TRBJ2-7; 7 nucleotides match TRBD1. Trimming cost V 1 base and J 3 bases; bases outside gene matches: 3. The CDR3 has 14 residues. CDR1 is LGHDT, CDR2 YNNKEL, per germline (reference sequence). In DNA, the CDR3 is TGTGCCAGCAGCCAAGGACAGGGTTTCTACGAGCAGTACTTC. Translated, it gives CASSQGQGFYEQYF.

This clonotype was seen more than once but under ten times. This chain connects TRBV29-1 to TRBJ1-1; D is ambiguous. CDR1 is SQVTM and CDR2 is ANQGSEA in the germline V gene. The CDR3 runs to 10 residues. Trimming shortened V by 8 bases and J by 5 bases, and 9 bases separated the two germline ends. CDR3 region: CSSDGTEAFF. CDR3 DNA: TGCAGCAGTGACGGGACTGAAGCTTTCTTT.

V and J are TRBV23-1 and TRBJ2-7, with D possibly matching TRBD2 (5 bases). TRBV23-1 is an ORF, and what it does is uncertain. V lost 4 bases, J lost 2 bases, and 9 bases lay in between. This CDR3 comprises 13 residues. In nucleotides, the CDR3 is TGCGCCAGCAGTCGGACTTCTCCCTACGAGCAGTACTTC. Its protein product is CASSRTSPYEQYF.

The chain combines TRBV20-1 with TRBJ1-4; 7 bases map to TRBD1. Germline CDR1 reads DFQATT; CDR2 reads SNEGSKA (reference sequence). The CDR3 consists of 15 residues. Germline trimming cut 6 bases from V and 2 bases from J; bases unmatched to any gene: 9. CDR3 amino acids: CSAETGDGTNEKLFF. DNA for the CDR3: TGCAGTGCCGAAACAGGGGATGGGACTAATGAAAAACTGTTTTTT.

This clonotype has a handful of counts. V gene TRBV14 combines with J gene TRBJ2-1, with 9 nucleotides matching TRBD1. This CDR3 contains 15 residues. V was clipped by 0 bases and J by 8 bases; unmatched bases: 5. Per germline, CDR1 SGHDN and CDR2 FVKESK. The CDR3: CASSQDTGGGDEQFF. As DNA, the CDR3 is TGTGCCAGCAGCCAAGACACAGGGGGCGGGGATGAGCAGTTCTTC.

The chain combines TRBV29-1 with TRBJ2-3, with 15 bases that match TRBD2. Trimming at V came to 6 bases and at J to 0 bases, leaving 7 bases not matched to a gene. Germline loops: CDR1 SQVTM, CDR2 ANQGSEA. The CDR3 runs to 17 residues. In DNA form, the CDR3 reads TGCAGCGTGGACGGGACTAGCGGGGGGCCTAGCACAGATACGCAGTATTTT. Protein sequence: CSVDGTSGGPSTDTQYF.

The rearrangement uses TRBV5-1 and TRBJ2-3; D is unresolved. This CDR3 is 11 amino acids long. Trimming pared 5 bases from V and 2 bases from J, leaving 3 bases between. The germline gives CDR1 SGHRS, CDR2 YFSETQ. Here the CDR3 reads CASSTTDTQYF. In DNA form, the CDR3 reads TGCGCCAGCAGTACCACAGATACGCAGTATTTT.

This rearrangement joins TRBV5-1 to TRBJ2-5, with TRBD2 matching 14 bases. Germline assignment: CDR1 SGHRS and CDR2 YFSETQ. The CDR3 spans 19 residues. The J segment lost 2 bases and the V segment lost 2 bases, leaving 11 bases of the junction unmatched. CDR3 in amino acids: CASSFEGTSGGALQETQYF. In DNA, the CDR3 is TGCGCCAGCAGCTTTGAGGGGACTAGCGGGGGAGCTCTTCAAGAGACCCAGTACTTC.

The sample holds a few counts of this clonotype. The CDR3 is CSASKLADTYEQYF. In nucleotides, the CDR3 is TGCAGTGCTAGCAAACTAGCGGATACCTACGAGCAGTACTTC. This rearrangement joins TRBV20-1 to TRBJ2-7; 8 nucleotides line up with TRBD2. Per the germline V gene, CDR1 is DFQATT and CDR2 is SNEGSKA (reference sequence). After removal of 3 bases from V and 2 bases from J, the junction contained 6 bases not matched to a gene. The CDR3 consists of 14 residues.

J is TRBJ2-7 and V is TRBV25-1, with TRBD1 matching 11 bases. Germline lookup yields CDR1 MGHDK and CDR2 SYGVNS. The CDR3 is 16 amino acids. V lost 0 bases, J lost 4 bases, and 5 bases stayed unmatched. CDR3 nucleotide sequence: TGTGCCAGCAGTGAATATAGGACAGGGGGCTATTACGAGCAGTACTTC. Protein sequence: CASSEYRTGGYYEQYF.

In its sample, this clonotype was seen a few times. The chain recombines TRBV29-1 with TRBJ2-5; possibly TRBD2 for D (6 bases). The V and J ends lost 7 bases and 1 base respectively, with 16 bases between them. Germline V gene lookup returns CDR1 SQVTM and CDR2 ANQGSEA. This CDR3 has 14 amino acids. CDR3 nucleotide sequence: TGCAGCGACTGGAGGGGTCACCCCCAAGAGACCCAGTACTTC. Its translation is CSDWRGHPQETQYF.

This clonotype was found a few times. The gene calls are TRBV7-8 and TRBJ1-5; D is uncertain. CDR1 and CDR2 from the germline V gene are SGHVS and FQNEAQ. The germline V and J ends were trimmed by 2 bases and 5 bases, with 10 bases remaining between them. This CDR3 has 14 amino acids. The CDR3 bases are TGTGCCAGCAGCTTAATAGGTTCTGATCAGCCCCAGCATTTT. Its protein product is CASSLIGSDQPQHF.

This clonotype appeared a few times. This sequence joins TRBV2 and TRBJ2-1, with TRBD2 matching over 8 bases. This CDR3 comprises 17 residues. Germline assignment: CDR1 SNHLY and CDR2 FYNNEI. J lost 3 bases, V lost 5 bases, and 12 bases had no gene match. CDR3 in amino acids: CASSSDLTGGSYNEQFF. The CDR3 nucleotides are TGTGCCAGCAGTTCGGATCTAACGGGGGGGAGCTACAATGAGCAGTTCTTC.

The rearrangement joins TRBV20-1 to TRBJ2-1; no clear D. Germline V gene sequence: CDR1 DFQATT, CDR2 SNEGSKA (reference sequence). Trimming shortened V by 0 bases and J by 0 bases, and 12 bases separated the two germline ends. The CDR3 spans 16 residues. DNA for the CDR3: TGCAGTGCTAGAGATCTCCCGGAGATCTCCTACAATGAGCAGTTCTTC. It codes for CSARDLPEISYNEQFF.

This clonotype was detected only a few times. V is TRBV20-1 and J is TRBJ2-1; D gene ambiguous. Germline V gene sequence: CDR1 DFQATT, CDR2 SNEGSKA (reference sequence). Between the trimmed V and J ends, which lost 0 bases and 2 bases, there was a span of 11 bases. CDR3 length equals 15 residues. CDR3 sequence: CSARDQRATYNEQFF. CDR3 nucleotide sequence: TGCAGTGCTAGAGATCAAAGAGCGACCTACAATGAGCAGTTCTTC.

This chain joins TRBV19 and TRBJ1-2; 8 nucleotides match TRBD1. V shed 9 bases, J shed 5 bases, and the junction held 8 bases outside the gene matches. The length of the CDR3 is 13 residues. Per germline, CDR1 LNHDA and CDR2 SQIVND (reference sequence). CDR3 amino acids: CASVRDRSYGYTF. As DNA, the CDR3 is TGTGCCAGCGTTCGGGACAGGAGTTATGGCTACACCTTC.

V and J are TRBV14 and TRBJ1-1; 9 bases align to TRBD1. CDR3 length: 13 residues. Germline assignment: CDR1 SGHDN and CDR2 FVKESK. Unmatched junction bases numbered 7, after V lost 3 bases and J lost 11 bases. CDR3: CASSQGQGRRAFF. CDR3 sequence (DNA): TGTGCCAGCAGCCAGGGACAGGGAAGGAGGGCTTTCTTT.

This clonotype occurred a few times. The chain employs TRBV2 and TRBJ2-7, with 8 bases lining up with TRBD1. Trimming took 4 bases from V and 5 from J; bases not matched to a gene: 10. Germline V gene lookup returns CDR1 SNHLY and CDR2 FYNNEI. There are 15 residues in the CDR3. The CDR3 region is CASSVLSGGRDEQYF. CDR3 nucleotide sequence: TGTGCCAGCAGTGTTCTGTCAGGGGGCCGGGACGAGCAGTACTTC.